This passage covers 20 T cell receptor beta chains from one sample sequenced in a study of cytomegalovirus exposure and HLA in healthy donors. Sequencing was performed with immunoSEQ multiplex PCR; in TCRdb, only in-frame clones are kept and a portion is missing. The table includes about 71,000 clones, around 93% detected once. Material: PBMCs. Every receptor here comes from a woman under 30 in good health and CMV-seronegative.

This chain links TRBV27 with TRBJ2-2; D may be TRBD1 (6 bases). There are 14 residues in the CDR3. CDR1 is MNHEY, CDR2 SMNVEV, per germline (reference sequence). Deletions cut 4 bases from V and 0 bases from J, with 6 bases between. The CDR3 here is CASSWDTNTGELFF. DNA of the CDR3: TGTGCCAGCAGTTGGGACACGAACACCGGGGAGCTGTTTTTT.

V and J are TRBV28 and TRBJ2-1, with 9 bases matching TRBD2. Germline CDR1 MDHEN, CDR2 SYDVKM. V lost 3 bases, J lost 8 bases, and 5 bases stayed unmatched. This CDR3 is built from 14 residues. CDR3 nucleotides: TGTGCCAGCAGTTTGCGGCTAGCGGGATATGAGCAGTTCTTC. Amino acids: CASSLRLAGYEQFF.

The CDR3 reads CASSTLVATSGNTIYF. Here the CDR3 DNA reads TGTGCCAGCAGTACGTTGGTTGCGACATCTGGAAACACCATATATTTT. V usage is TRBV28 and J usage is TRBJ1-3; D not certain. CDR1 is MDHEN, CDR2 SYDVKM, per germline. V was trimmed by 5 bases and J by 1 base, leaving 15 bases between them. There are 16 residues in the CDR3.

This chain connects TRBV10-2 to TRBJ1-5, with D unresolved. CDR3 length: 13 residues. The V end was cut by 3 bases, the J end by 0 bases, with 3 bases between. Germline CDR1 and CDR2: WSHSY and SAAADI. CDR3 sequence reads: CASSDYSNQPQHF. CDR3 sequence (DNA): TGCGCCAGCAGTGACTATAGCAATCAGCCCCAGCATTTT.

The chain couples TRBV10-3 to TRBJ1-1, with 9 positions matching TRBD1. CDR3 length equals 17 residues. CDR1 is ENHRY, CDR2 SYGVKD, per germline. V gave up 6 bases and J gave up 0 bases; unmatched junction bases: 11. Here the CDR3 reads CAISPTGGKVMNTEAFF. DNA for the CDR3: TGTGCCATCAGCCCGACAGGGGGAAAGGTCATGAACACTGAAGCTTTCTTT.

The chain links TRBV6-5 to TRBJ2-7, with D hard to call. Deletions cut 6 bases from V and 0 bases from J, with 9 bases between. This CDR3 contains 13 residues. CDR1 and CDR2 (germline): MNHEY, SVGAGI. CDR3 sequence reads: CASRPYSSYEQYF. The CDR3 DNA sequence: TGTGCCAGCAGGCCATACAGCTCCTACGAGCAGTACTTC.

The chain joins TRBV9 to TRBJ2-1; TRBD1 might be the D (7 bases). Trimming took 7 bases from V and 3 from J, leaving 20 bases between them. This CDR3 region has 16 residues. Germline-derived CDR1 and CDR2 are SGDLS and YYNGEE. The CDR3 DNA reads as TGTGCCAGCGGACCAGGGGGGCTAGGTGGCTACAATGAGCAGTTCTTC. It encodes CASGPGGLGGYNEQFF.

The chain employs TRBV6-4 and TRBJ2-3; TRBD2 agrees at 8 bases. Germline V gene sequence: CDR1 MRHNA, CDR2 SNTAGT. This CDR3 is 15 amino acids long. V dropped 3 bases and J dropped 2; count of bases not matched to a gene: 4. CDR3 nucleotides: TGTGCCAGCAGTGAAATAGCGGGACACACAGATACGCAGTATTTT. Translation gives CASSEIAGHTDTQYF.

V gene TRBV28 combines with J gene TRBJ2-3; TRBD2 aligns across 8 bases. Germline loops: CDR1 MDHEN, CDR2 SYDVKM. V shed 6 bases and J 4 bases; nucleotides not matched to a gene: 6. This CDR3 comprises 14 residues. The CDR3 spells CASRGAGVSDTQYF. The CDR3 coding sequence is TGTGCCAGCAGGGGAGCGGGAGTCTCAGATACGCAGTATTTT.

The CDR3 DNA reads as TGTGCCAGCAGTTCAGCCCCAGGGGCAGCCCAATACTTC. Translating it yields CASSSAPGAAQYF. The J gene is TRBJ2-7, the V gene TRBV27; D might be TRBD1 (6 bases). Germline V gene lookup returns CDR1 MNHEY and CDR2 SMNVEV (reference sequence). With 4 bases removed from V and 13 bases from J, the gap between germline ends came to 20 bases. The CDR3 spans 13 residues.

V gene TRBV13 combines with J gene TRBJ2-5; 13 bases fit TRBD2. CDR3 length: 16 residues. V was clipped by 4 bases and J by 5 bases; unmatched bases: 7. Germline CDR1 reads PRHDT; CDR2 reads FYEKMQ (reference sequence). This CDR3 reads CASSSWTSGRVETQYF. Here the CDR3 DNA reads TGTGCCAGCAGCTCTTGGACTAGCGGGAGAGTGGAGACCCAGTACTTC. Full variable domain (remainder filled in from reference TRBV13 and TRBJ2-5): AAGVIQSPRHLIKEKRETATLKCYPIPRHDTVYWYQQGPGQDPQFLISFYEKMQSDKGSIPDRFSAQQFSDYHSELNMSSLELGDSALYFCASSSWTSGRVETQYFGPGTRLLVL.

The chain employs TRBV10-3 and TRBJ1-1; 7 bases map to TRBD1. Germline values: CDR1 ENHRY, CDR2 SYGVKD. V dropped 1 base and J dropped 4; count of bases not matched to a gene: 9. The CDR3 is 16 residues long. CDR3 coding DNA: TGTGCCATCAGTGAGTTGATCGGGACAGCGGGCACTGAAGCTTTCTTT. This sequence encodes CAISELIGTAGTEAFF.

CDR3 sequence: CASSVLAGVGTDTQYF. CDR3 in DNA: TGTGCCAGCAGCGTACTAGCGGGAGTTGGCACAGATACGCAGTATTTT. The chain is built from TRBV9 and TRBJ2-3, with 10 nucleotides matching TRBD2. The CDR3 has 16 amino acids. Germline CDR1 and CDR2: SGDLS and YYNGEE. V shed 1 base, J shed 1 base, and the junction held 3 bases outside the gene matches.

This chain connects TRBV13 to TRBJ1-1; D possibly corresponds to TRBD1 (6 bases). The V gene lost 5 bases and the J gene lost 1 base, with 11 bases spanning the gap. Germline lookup yields CDR1 PRHDT and CDR2 FYEKMQ (reference sequence). The CDR3 loop spans 14 amino acids. The CDR3, as DNA: TGTGCCAGCAGCCCCCCGGGACAGAACACTGAAGCTTTCTTT. This codes for CASSPPGQNTEAFF.

This chain links TRBV4-1 with TRBJ1-6; TRBD1 agrees at 7 bases. Germline loops: CDR1 MGHRA, CDR2 YSYEKL. This CDR3 comprises 15 residues. V was clipped by 4 bases and J by 7 bases; unmatched bases: 7. The CDR3 sequence: CASSPLGTENSPLHF. CDR3 DNA: TGCGCCAGCAGCCCACTCGGGACAGAAAATTCACCCCTCCACTTT.

The chain joins TRBV6-1 to TRBJ2-3, with 9 bases lining up with TRBD2. After removal of 7 bases from V and 0 bases from J, the junction contained 5 bases not matched to a gene. Germline CDR1 is MNHNS and CDR2 is SASEGT. This CDR3 is 15 amino acids long. CDR3 nucleotides: TGTGCCAGCACCGCTAGCGGGATTAGCACAGATACGCAGTATTTT. Amino acids: CASTASGISTDTQYF.

V usage is TRBV27 and J usage is TRBJ2-6; no definite D call. CDR3 length: 18 amino acids. Germline loops: CDR1 MNHEY, CDR2 SMNVEV (reference sequence). V was pared by 5 bases and J by 0 bases, with 17 bases between. The CDR3: CASSGPGYSLSGANVLTF. CDR3 sequence (DNA): TGTGCCAGCAGTGGCCCCGGTTATAGCCTCTCTGGGGCCAACGTCCTGACTTTC.

This sequence joins TRBV9 and TRBJ2-5; 7 positions agree with TRBD1. Germline CDR1 reads SGDLS; CDR2 reads YYNGEE. The J segment lost 4 bases and the V segment lost 2 bases, leaving 5 bases of the junction unmatched. There are 14 residues in the CDR3. CDR3: CASSVTGTAETQYF. CDR3 DNA: TGTGCCAGCAGCGTCACCGGGACAGCAGAGACCCAGTACTTC.

V gene TRBV29-1 combines with J gene TRBJ2-7; 11 nucleotides match TRBD2. Germline loops: CDR1 SQVTM, CDR2 ANQGSEA. V shed 0 bases and J 4 bases; nucleotides not matched to a gene: 5. This CDR3 has 15 residues. This CDR3 reads CSVEDRGTSGYEQYF. The DNA for the CDR3 is TGCAGCGTTGAAGATCGTGGGACTAGCGGTTACGAGCAGTACTTC.

The chain is built from TRBV7-2 and TRBJ2-1, with D tentatively TRBD2 (6 bases). CDR1 SGHTA and CDR2 FQGNSA come from the germline V gene. CDR3 length: 14 residues. Trimming removed 0 bases from V and 4 bases from J, with 7 bases in between. CDR3 nucleotide sequence: TGTGCCAGCAGCTTAGCGGGGGGATACAATGAGCAGTTCTTC. The encoded protein is CASSLAGGYNEQFF.